These 32 T cell receptor beta chains originate from one sample sequenced in a study of cytomegalovirus exposure and HLA in healthy donors. The repertoire was sequenced with immunoSEQ multiplex PCR; TCRdb's copy has only in-frame clones and lacks some. The sample contains roughly 170,000 clones, more than 65% of which appear only once. Sequencing was done on a sample of PBMCs. These receptors all stem from a woman aged 18-29 years in good health and CMV-seropositive.

V is TRBV5-6 and J is TRBJ1-4; 7 bases agree with TRBD1. Germline V gene sequence: CDR1 SGHDT, CDR2 YYEEEE. V shed 2 bases and J 7 bases; nucleotides not matched to a gene: 2. CDR3 length: 13 amino acids. CDR3 sequence reads: CASSLDRAEKLFF. As DNA, the CDR3 is TGTGCCAGCAGCTTAGACAGGGCTGAAAAACTGTTTTTT.

The chain carries TRBV5-1 and TRBJ1-1; unclear D gene. The CDR3 loop spans 15 amino acids. V gave up 1 base and J gave up 1 base, with 11 bases separating them. Germline assignment: CDR1 SGHRS and CDR2 YFSETQ. CDR3 DNA: TGCGCCAGCAGCTTGTCCGGGGTAAGGAACACTGAAGCTTTCTTT. Its protein is CASSLSGVRNTEAFF. Supplemented by reference TRBV5-1 and TRBJ1-1, the full variable domain reads KAGVTQTPRYLIKTRGQQVTLSCSPISGHRSVSWYQQTPGQGLQFLFEYFSETQRNKGNFPGRFSGRQFSNSRSEMNVSTLELGDSALYLCASSLSGVRNTEAFFGQGTRLTVV.

The chain recombines TRBV7-8 with TRBJ2-2, with a tentative D call TRBD1 (5 bases). Germline loops: CDR1 SGHVS, CDR2 FQNEAQ. The CDR3 length is 13 residues. V lost 4 bases and J 6 bases, leaving 9 bases between the germline ends. Here the CDR3 DNA reads TGTGCCAGCAGCTCCAGGGTACCCGGGGAGCTGTTTTTT. Residues: CASSSRVPGELFF. Together with reference TRBV7-8 and TRBJ2-2, the CDR3 gives the full variable domain: GAGVSQSPRYKVAKRGQDVALRCDPISGHVSLFWYQQALGQGPEFLTYFQNEAQLDKSGLPSDRFFAERPEGSVSTLKIQRTQQEDSAVYLCASSSRVPGELFFGEGSRLTVL.

The V call is TRBV2, the J call TRBJ1-2, with 8 bases fitting TRBD1. Looked up from germline, CDR1 is SNHLY and CDR2 is FYNNEI. This CDR3 has 15 residues. Trimming removed 6 bases from V and 0 bases from J; junction bases left unmatched: 6. The CDR3 region has the DNA TGTGCCAGCAGGACCGGACAGGGAGCTAACTATGGCTACACCTTC. Translation: CASRTGQGANYGYTF. Full variable domain (outside the CDR3, taken from reference TRBV2 and TRBJ1-2): EPEVTQTPSHQVTQMGQEVILRCVPISNHLYFYWYRQILGQKVEFLVSFYNNEISEKSEIFDDQFSVERPDGSNFTLKIRSTKLEDSAMYFCASRTGQGANYGYTFGSGTRLTVV.

The genes are TRBV6-5 and TRBJ1-3, with D maybe TRBD1 (6 bases). Germline lookup yields CDR1 MNHEY and CDR2 SVGAGI. V was shortened by 6 bases and J by 1 base, with 13 bases between the two germline ends. The CDR3 length is 15 residues. The CDR3 protein is CASRPSQGSGNTIYF. DNA for the CDR3: TGTGCCAGCAGACCGTCTCAGGGGTCTGGAAACACCATATATTTT.

The V call is TRBV18, the J call TRBJ1-2, with 8 positions matching TRBD1. The junction had 8 bases not matched to a gene; V was cut back by 3 bases and J by 5 bases. This CDR3 has 15 residues. Germline lookup yields CDR1 KGHSH and CDR2 LQKENI. The CDR3 DNA is TGTGCCAGCTCACCGAGTCAGGGGGCGCTTTATGGCTACACCTTC. Protein sequence: CASSPSQGALYGYTF.

The V gene is TRBV9, the J gene TRBJ1-1; a weak D match, TRBD1 (5 bases). The germline V gene encodes CDR1 SGDLS and CDR2 YYNGEE. The CDR3 runs 13 residues. The ends were cut back, 3 bases at V and 5 bases at J, with 11 bases in the middle. The DNA for the CDR3 is TGTGCCAGCAGCGGACTCCAGGGAACTGAAGCTTTCTTT. This codes for CASSGLQGTEAFF.

This clone was seen a few times. This chain uses TRBV7-8 with TRBJ2-7; D not resolved. V lost 1 base to trimming and J lost 5 bases, with 12 bases between them. Germline V lookup: CDR1 SGHVS, CDR2 FQNEAQ. This CDR3 has 14 residues. The CDR3 reads CASSLVARSNEQYF. The CDR3 DNA follows: TGTGCCAGCAGCTTAGTTGCCAGGTCCAACGAGCAGTACTTC.

The gene calls are TRBV27 and TRBJ2-1, with D unclear. The CDR3 totals 15 residues. The V end lost 4 bases, the J end lost 0 bases, and 10 bases lay between the germline ends. Germline lookup yields CDR1 MNHEY and CDR2 SMNVEV (reference sequence). The CDR3 DNA follows: TGTGCCAGCAGTTCCGACCGGAGCTCCTACAATGAGCAGTTCTTC. The encoded protein is CASSSDRSSYNEQFF.

This clone has just one count. The V call is TRBV18, the J call TRBJ2-2; D uncertain. V was trimmed by 0 bases and J by 1 base, leaving 3 bases between them. The CDR3 extends over 14 amino acids. Germline loops: CDR1 KGHSH, CDR2 LQKENI. The CDR3 DNA sequence: TGTGCCAGCTCACCACCCCAGAACACCGGGGAGCTGTTTTTT. This gives the protein CASSPPQNTGELFF.

The chain combines TRBV18 with TRBJ1-4, with D perhaps matching TRBD1 (6 bases). This CDR3 spans 17 amino acids. V lost 4 bases and J 0 bases, leaving 15 bases between the germline ends. Germline lookup yields CDR1 KGHSH and CDR2 LQKENI. The CDR3 region has the DNA TGTGCCAGCTCACAGCTGGGACAAACGACAACTAATGAAAAACTGTTTTTT. It is translated as CASSQLGQTTTNEKLFF.

The chain combines TRBV27 with TRBJ1-2, with D possibly TRBD1 on 5 matching bases. The V gene lost 0 bases and the J gene lost 6 bases, with 11 bases spanning the gap. This CDR3 comprises 14 residues. CDR1 is MNHEY and CDR2 is SMNVEV in the germline V gene (reference sequence). The CDR3 coding sequence is TGTGCCAGCAGTTTATCCGGGGGTACCGATGGCTACACCTTC. This gives the protein CASSLSGGTDGYTF.

V gene TRBV7-9 combines with J gene TRBJ2-5; 8 nucleotides line up with TRBD2. In germline, CDR1 is SEHNR, CDR2 FQNEAQ (reference sequence). The ends lost 1 base at V and 4 bases at J; junction bases unmatched: 11. This CDR3 comprises 17 residues. CDR3 amino acids: CASSLEGRGVGGETQYF. DNA of the CDR3: TGTGCCAGCAGCTTAGAAGGGCGGGGGGTAGGCGGAGAGACCCAGTACTTC.

The chain is built from TRBV9 and TRBJ1-2; 9 bases agree with TRBD1. The germline gives CDR1 SGDLS, CDR2 YYNGEE. Trimming took 4 bases from V and 4 from J; bases not matched to a gene: 8. The CDR3 runs to 15 residues. In nucleotides, the CDR3 is TGTGCCAGCAGCCGAAACACAGGGGGCTCCTATGGCTACACCTTC. This sequence encodes CASSRNTGGSYGYTF. Combining the CDR3 with reference TRBV9 and TRBJ1-2 gives the whole variable domain DSGVTQTPKHLITATGQRVTLRCSPRSGDLSVYWYQQSLDQGLQFLIQYYNGEERAKGNILERFSAQQFPDLHSELNLSSLELGDSALYFCASSRNTGGSYGYTFGSGTRLTVV.

This sequence joins TRBV5-1 and TRBJ2-1; TRBD2 is a possible D gene (6 bases). The CDR3 is 15 residues long. Germline loops: CDR1 SGHRS, CDR2 YFSETQ. Trimming pared 7 bases from V and 3 bases from J, leaving 17 bases between. The CDR3 bases are TGCGCCAGCGGCCCCCCCCAGGGAGGCTACAATGAGCAGTTCTTC. This encodes CASGPPQGGYNEQFF.

The chain joins TRBV19 to TRBJ1-1; TRBD1 matches 10 bases. This CDR3 has 19 amino acids. V lost 7 bases, J lost 6 bases, and 23 bases stayed unmatched. CDR1 and CDR2 (germline): LNHDA, SQIVND (reference sequence). In DNA form, the CDR3 reads TGTGCCAGTAAATGGGGCAAAGGGGGACAGGGGTCGGGTAGCGCTGAAGCTTTCTTT. It codes for CASKWGKGGQGSGSAEAFF.

This clone was found many times. This sequence joins TRBV7-2 and TRBJ1-1, with TRBD1 as a possible D gene (5 bases). CDR3 size: 12 residues. Germline V lookup: CDR1 SGHTA, CDR2 FQGNSA. Trimming took 4 bases from V and 6 from J, leaving 9 bases between them. The CDR3 region is CASSSTVSEAFF. As DNA, the CDR3 is TGTGCCAGCAGCTCGACAGTTTCTGAAGCTTTCTTT. The variable domain in full, with the rest retrieved from reference TRBV7-2 and TRBJ1-1, is GAGVSQSPSNKVTEKGKDVELRCDPISGHTALYWYRQSLGQGLEFLIYFQGNSAPDKSGLPSDRFSAERTGGSVSTLTIQRTQQEDSAVYLCASSSTVSEAFFGQGTRLTVV.

This clone has only one observation. The V call is TRBV7-9, the J call TRBJ2-3; 10 bases are a match to TRBD1. Germline loops: CDR1 SEHNR, CDR2 FQNEAQ (reference sequence). The CDR3 has 15 amino acids. The trim removed 6 bases at V and 7 bases at J, leaving 10 bases unmatched. The CDR3 sequence is CASSRRQGARNTQYF. CDR3 DNA sequence: TGTGCCAGCAGTCGTAGACAGGGGGCGCGTAATACGCAGTATTTT. The full variable domain, rest sourced from reference TRBV7-9 and TRBJ2-3, is DTGVSQNPRHKITKRGQNVTFRCDPISEHNRLYWYRQTLGQGPEFLTYFQNEAQLEKSRLLSDRFSAERPKGSFSTLEIQRTEQGDSAMYLCASSRRQGARNTQYFGPGTRLTVL.

The chain combines TRBV9 with TRBJ2-1; D call uncertain. Trimming stripped 1 base from V and 3 bases from J, with 5 bases between. The CDR3 totals 13 residues. Germline CDR1 and CDR2: SGDLS and YYNGEE. The CDR3 DNA reads as TGTGCCAGCAGCGTAAACGGCTACAATGAGCAGTTCTTC. Encoded protein: CASSVNGYNEQFF.

The CDR3 here is CASSLGRGLRSNQPQHF. DNA for the CDR3: TGTGCCAGCAGCTTAGGCAGGGGGCTACGGAGCAATCAGCCCCAGCATTTT. The rearrangement joins TRBV7-6 to TRBJ1-5; 8 positions match TRBD1. Germline loops: CDR1 SGHVS, CDR2 FNYEAQ. The CDR3 consists of 17 residues. With 1 base clipped from V and 1 base from J, the junction kept 6 bases outside the gene matches. The whole variable domain, filled in from reference TRBV7-6 and TRBJ1-5, reads GAGVSQSPRYKVTKRGQDVALRCDPISGHVSLYWYRQALGQGPEFLTYFNYEAQQDKSGLPNDRFSAERPEGSISTLTIQRTEQRDSAMYRCASSLGRGLRSNQPQHFGDGTRLSIL.

The chain is built from TRBV12-1 and TRBJ1-1; no check of the table's D call, TRBD1, against the DNA was made. TRBV12-1 is listed as a pseudogene. The CDR3 loop spans 17 amino acids. The CDR3 reads CASRTTGTGGLNTEAFF. In nucleotides, the CDR3 is TGTGCCAGCAGGACCACGGGGACAGGGGGGCTGAACACTGAAGCTTTCTTT.

The CDR3 loop is CASSTYDRDTEAFF. The DNA of the CDR3 is TGCGCCAGCAGCACATACGACAGGGACACTGAAGCTTTCTTT. The genes are TRBV4-1 and TRBJ1-1; TRBD1 matches 7 bases. This CDR3 region has 14 residues. V was clipped by 5 bases and J by 3 bases; unmatched bases: 6. The V gene's germline CDR1 is MGHRA and CDR2 YSYEKL.

This clone has more than one count but fewer than ten. The chain combines TRBV5-8 with TRBJ1-2; a weak D match, TRBD1 (5 bases). In germline, CDR1 is SGHTS, CDR2 YDEGEE. The CDR3 runs to 12 residues. Between the trimmed V and J ends, which lost 3 bases and 4 bases, there was a span of 7 bases. DNA for the CDR3: TGTGCCAGCAGCTCGCAGGGCTATGGCTACACCTTC. Its protein is CASSSQGYGYTF.

The chain carries TRBV5-1 and TRBJ2-5; no definite D call. Deletions cut 4 bases from V and 2 bases from J, with 12 bases between. The CDR3 covers 14 residues. In germline, CDR1 is SGHRS, CDR2 YFSETQ. The CDR3 region has the DNA TGCGCCAGCAGCCCGATGGGCAGACAAGAGACCCAGTACTTC. As protein: CASSPMGRQETQYF.

The chain recombines TRBV7-5 with TRBJ2-7; TRBD1 reflects the table's D call only, with no check against the DNA. TRBV7-5 is listed as a pseudogene. There are 15 residues in the CDR3. The CDR3 sequence is CARSLGTKGTYEQYF. The DNA of the CDR3 is TGTGCCAGAAGCTTAGGGACAAAGGGTACCTACGAGCAGTACTTC.

The V call is TRBV14, the J call TRBJ1-2; 7 bases are a match to TRBD1. This CDR3 contains 16 residues. J lost 5 bases, V lost 0 bases, and 9 bases had no gene match. CDR1 and CDR2 from the germline V gene are SGHDN and FVKESK. In nucleotides, the CDR3 is TGTGCCAGCAGCCAAGACGACAGGGTCTCCAGATATGGCTACACCTTC. Its translation: CASSQDDRVSRYGYTF.

This clone has just a few counts. The chain recombines TRBV19 with TRBJ1-4; perhaps TRBD1 as D (6 bases). The CDR3 has 20 amino acids. V was cut by 5 bases and J by 0 bases, with 25 bases left in between. Germline values: CDR1 LNHDA, CDR2 SQIVND (reference sequence). The CDR3 loop is CASSPPVDSSWLTTNEKLFF. The CDR3 bases are TGTGCCAGTAGTCCACCTGTGGACAGCTCCTGGTTGACAACTAATGAAAAACTGTTTTTT.

The rearrangement links TRBV6-5 to TRBJ2-7; TRBD2 is a possible D gene (5 bases). Trimming shortened V by 3 bases and J by 6 bases, and 15 bases separated the two germline ends. Germline V gene lookup returns CDR1 MNHEY and CDR2 SVGAGI. This CDR3 spans 14 amino acids. CDR3 nucleotides: TGTGCCAGCAGTTATCCCGGGTCCCGGGGCGAGCAGTACTTC. It translates to CASSYPGSRGEQYF.

CDR3 protein: CASSYLSGNGYTF. CDR3 nucleotides: TGTGCCAGCAGTTACCTCTCAGGGAACGGCTACACCTTC. The chain recombines TRBV6-5 with TRBJ1-2; D possibly corresponds to TRBD1 (5 bases). Germline loops: CDR1 MNHEY, CDR2 SVGAGI. Between the trimmed V and J ends, which lost 2 bases and 8 bases, there was a span of 12 bases. The CDR3 has 13 residues.

The V call is TRBV28, the J call TRBJ1-2, with TRBD1 identical over 11 bases. V trimming: 5 bases; J trimming: 6 bases; junction bases outside the gene matches: 14. Germline V gene lookup returns CDR1 MDHEN and CDR2 SYDVKM. The CDR3 totals 17 residues. This CDR3 is CASSPVLGTGGLHGYTF. The CDR3 nucleotides read TGTGCCAGCAGTCCTGTGTTGGGGACAGGGGGATTGCATGGCTACACCTTC.

CDR3 sequence reads: CASSTTTGHQGNTIYF. In DNA, the CDR3 is TGTGCCAGCTCAACCACTACAGGGCATCAAGGAAACACCATATATTTT. V and J are TRBV18 and TRBJ1-3; D might be TRBD1 (6 bases). This CDR3 is 16 amino acids long. The V gene's germline CDR1 is KGHSH and CDR2 LQKENI. Trimming left V 5 bases short and J 4 bases short, with 18 bases between.

In regard to this clone: One end of the junction varies from germline; a read error may be responsible. This sequence joins TRBV7-3 and TRBJ2-1; TRBD2 matches at 9 bases. The length of the CDR3 is 16 residues. Germline CDR1 reads SGHTA; CDR2 reads FQGTGA. This chain's CDR3 is CASTASGGLSYYEQFF. DNA of the CDR3: TGTGCCAGCACCGCGAGCGGGGGGCTCTCCTACTATGAGCAGTTCTTC.